Below are 12 T cell receptor beta chains sequenced from a single sample in a study of cytomegalovirus exposure and HLA in healthy donors. The primer mix had 60 Vbeta and 13 Jbeta primers. Sequencing was performed with immunoSEQ multiplex PCR; in TCRdb, only in-frame clones are kept and a portion is missing. This sample carries roughly 190,000 clones, 70% to 80% of them seen once, and the ten largest clones take 1.5% to 2%. The sample comprised PBMCs. The source is a woman between 45 and 60 years old in good health and CMV-seronegative.

The genes are TRBV29-1 and TRBJ2-1, with TRBD1 matching 10 bases. Germline CDR1 reads SQVTM; CDR2 reads ANQGSEA. The CDR3 is 13 residues long. V lost 4 bases to trimming and J lost 4 bases; unmatched junction nucleotides: 1. CDR3 amino acids: CSVGDRGYNEQFF. The CDR3 DNA reads TGCAGCGTTGGGGACAGGGGTTACAATGAGCAGTTCTTC.

This clone was detected once. The rearrangement joins TRBV7-9 to TRBJ2-1; D is ambiguous. V gave up 5 bases and J gave up 5 bases, with 16 bases separating them. Germline lookup yields CDR1 SEHNR and CDR2 FQNEAQ (reference sequence). The CDR3 is 15 amino acids. The CDR3 sequence: CASSPNTGQNNEQFF. The CDR3 DNA sequence: TGTGCCAGCAGCCCTAATACGGGTCAGAACAATGAGCAGTTCTTC.

The chain joins TRBV29-1 to TRBJ2-7, with 7 bases that match TRBD1. V lost 6 bases and J lost 2; bases outside the gene matches: 13. The germline V gene has CDR1 SQVTM and CDR2 ANQGSEA. There are 15 residues in the CDR3. CDR3 sequence reads: CSVILTGSAPYEQYF. The CDR3 DNA reads as TGCAGCGTAATATTGACAGGGTCGGCCCCCTACGAGCAGTACTTC.

On this clone: A junction boundary mismatches the germline segment, possibly from a read error. The chain is built from TRBV7-9 and TRBJ1-2; TRBD1 aligns across 12 bases. Germline V CDR1 and CDR2: SEHNR, FQNEAQ (reference sequence). The CDR3 spans 16 residues. The CDR3 coding sequence is TGTTCCAGCAGCTTAGGAACGGGACAGGGGGCGCAGGGCTACACCTTC. Encoded protein: CSSSLGTGQGAQGYTF.

This chain connects TRBV18 to TRBJ1-2; 7 bases are shared with TRBD1. The CDR3 sequence is 18 residues long. Germline V gene sequence: CDR1 KGHSH, CDR2 LQKENI. Trimming cost V 3 bases and J 0 bases; bases outside gene matches: 13. CDR3 residues: CASSPLPGQSFPNYGYTF. CDR3 bases: TGTGCCAGCTCACCGCTACCGGGACAGAGTTTTCCTAACTATGGCTACACCTTC.

The chain has TRBV18 and TRBJ2-5; D gene uncertain. The CDR3 runs to 13 residues. Germline-derived CDR1 and CDR2 are KGHSH and LQKENI. V was pared by 8 bases and J by 2 bases, with 12 bases between. The CDR3 nucleotides read TGTGCCAGCGGCCTACAGCAACAAGAGACCCAGTACTTC. It codes for CASGLQQQETQYF.

The chain employs TRBV21-1 and TRBJ1-5. TRBV21-1 is a recognized pseudogene. The CDR3 sequence is 15 residues long. Here the CDR3 DNA reads TGTGCCAGCAGCAAACAAAATCGATATCAAGTCGGGAACCATTTT. Translation gives CASSKQNRYQVGNHF.

In its sample, this clone was seen once. This chain uses TRBV7-9 with TRBJ2-5; D perhaps matches TRBD2 (6 bases). Trimming stripped 5 bases from V and 2 bases from J, with 15 bases between. The CDR3 extends over 15 amino acids. In germline, CDR1 is SEHNR, CDR2 FQNEAQ (reference sequence). The CDR3 loop is CASSPLRRAQETQYF. CDR3 coding DNA: TGTGCCAGCAGCCCCCTAAGGAGGGCTCAAGAGACCCAGTACTTC. Full variable domain (outside the CDR3, taken from reference TRBV7-9 and TRBJ2-5): DTGVSQNPRHKITKRGQNVTFRCDPISEHNRLYWYRQTLGQGPEFLTYFQNEAQLEKSRLLSDRFSAERPKGSFSTLEIQRTEQGDSAMYLCASSPLRRAQETQYFGPGTRLLVL.

The chain links TRBV7-3 to TRBJ1-3, with D possibly TRBD1 on 5 matching bases. The V and J ends lost 5 bases and 3 bases respectively, with 11 bases between them. CDR3 length: 14 residues. Germline CDR1 SGHTA, CDR2 FQGTGA. CDR3 nucleotide sequence: TGTGCCAGCAGCGAAGGGGTCCGTGGAAACACCATATATTTT. As protein: CASSEGVRGNTIYF.

This clone was recorded only once. The chain has TRBV27 and TRBJ1-5; D gene ambiguous. Looked up from germline, CDR1 is MNHEY and CDR2 is SMNVEV (reference sequence). There are 15 residues in the CDR3. V shed 6 bases and J shed 7 bases, with 19 bases lying between them. This CDR3 is CASSLRGGGPQPQHF. The CDR3 DNA sequence: TGTGCCAGCAGCCTCCGGGGTGGAGGGCCCCAGCCCCAGCATTTT.

The V call is TRBV7-2, the J call TRBJ1-3, with D possibly matching TRBD1 (6 bases). CDR1 is SGHTA, CDR2 FQGNSA, per germline. The CDR3 runs to 14 residues. V lost 4 bases to trimming and J lost 6 bases, with 13 bases between them. CDR3 amino acids: CASSSRGRENTIYF. For the CDR3, the DNA is TGTGCCAGCAGCTCCAGGGGTCGTGAAAACACCATATATTTT.

As to this clone: A read error may account for a junction end that differs from germline. J is TRBJ2-7 and V is TRBV7-9; D possibly corresponds to TRBD1 (6 bases). The CDR3 loop spans 17 amino acids. Germline V gene lookup returns CDR1 SEHNR and CDR2 FQNEAQ (reference sequence). The CDR3 DNA is TGTTCCAGCAGCTTAGCAGTCTCCGGGACATCCACTTCCGAGCAGTACTTC. It codes for CSSSLAVSGTSTSEQYF.